The 18 T cell receptor beta chains presented below share a single source sample, sequenced in a study of neurological immune-mediated disorders. Each CDR3 protein is one row after TCRdb ran MiXCR on the 5' RACE reads. The sample contains around 66,000 distinct CDR3 sequences, roughly 5.5% of which appear only once. Sequenced material: PBMCs. These receptor sequences come from a woman aged 25-40 years with multiple sclerosis.

This clonotype was recorded many times. This chain joins TRBV5-5 and TRBJ1-5; D gene ambiguous. This CDR3 contains 13 residues. Germline V gene data show CDR1 as SGHKS and CDR2 as YYEKEE (reference sequence). The germline V and J ends were trimmed by 5 bases and 4 bases, with 10 bases remaining between them. The CDR3: CASRRRPNQPQHF. CDR3 nucleotide sequence: TGTGCCAGCAGGCGGAGGCCGAATCAGCCCCAGCATTTT.

This clonotype has a handful of counts. This sequence joins TRBV7-2 and TRBJ2-3; TRBD2 matches at 9 bases. The junction had 9 bases not matched to a gene; V was cut back by 5 bases and J by 6 bases. Germline values: CDR1 SGHTA, CDR2 FQGNSA. This CDR3 comprises 15 residues. As DNA, the CDR3 is TGTGCCAGCAGCCCGCTGGGACTAGCAGGGGATACGCAGTATTTT. Residues: CASSPLGLAGDTQYF. Complete variable domain (other parts from reference TRBV7-2 and TRBJ2-3): GAGVSQSPSNKVTEKGKDVELRCDPISGHTALYWYRQSLGQGLEFLIYFQGNSAPDKSGLPSDRFSAERTGGSVSTLTIQRTQQEDSAVYLCASSPLGLAGDTQYFGPGTRLTVL.

This clonotype was observed a few times. The rearrangement joins TRBV5-1 to TRBJ2-2; 12 positions agree with TRBD2. Trimming removed 4 bases from V and 4 bases from J; junction bases left unmatched: 11. The CDR3 length is 18 residues. Germline assignment: CDR1 SGHRS and CDR2 YFSETQ. CDR3 residues: CASSPYASGGAPTGELFF. DNA for the CDR3: TGCGCCAGCAGCCCTTACGCTAGCGGGGGGGCCCCCACCGGGGAGCTGTTTTTT.

The V call is TRBV20-1, the J call TRBJ1-5, with D possibly being TRBD1 (5 bases). Trimming removed 3 bases at V and 1 base at J, with 10 bases between. This CDR3 has 14 amino acids. Per the germline V gene, CDR1 is DFQATT and CDR2 is SNEGSKA (reference sequence). The CDR3 sequence is CSARAGTSNQPQHF. CDR3 nucleotide sequence: TGCAGTGCTAGGGCAGGGACCAGCAATCAGCCCCAGCATTTT.

This clonotype came up many times. The chain has TRBV20-1 and TRBJ1-1, with 9 bases aligning to TRBD1. The CDR3 runs 12 residues. Germline CDR1 DFQATT, CDR2 SNEGSKA (reference sequence). The junction had 5 bases not matched to a gene; V was cut back by 5 bases and J by 7 bases. The CDR3 protein is CSAFGTGSEAFF. The CDR3 DNA reads as TGCAGTGCTTTTGGGACAGGGAGTGAAGCTTTCTTT.

In this sample, this clonotype turned up many times. The chain is built from TRBV20-1 and TRBJ2-5; D is perhaps TRBD1 or TRBD2 (6 bases each). The V end was cut by 4 bases, the J end by 5 bases, with 17 bases between. Germline CDR1 and CDR2: DFQATT and SNEGSKA (reference sequence). The CDR3 extends over 14 amino acids. The CDR3 region is CSAIMGGISETQYF. The CDR3 nucleotides read TGCAGTGCTATAATGGGGGGCATCAGTGAGACCCAGTACTTC.

This clonotype came up many times. This chain joins TRBV4-1 and TRBJ1-6; D perhaps matches TRBD1 (6 bases). CDR1 MGHRA and CDR2 YSYEKL come from the germline V gene. The CDR3 length is 14 residues. Trimming pared 8 bases from V and 5 bases from J, leaving 13 bases between. The CDR3 DNA reads as TGCGCCAGCGGCGGGACATGGGATAATTCACCCCTCCACTTT. Its protein product is CASGGTWDNSPLHF.

This clonotype was detected many times. The V gene is TRBV20-1, the J gene TRBJ2-1, with 9 bases that match TRBD2. V dropped 5 bases and J dropped 8; count of bases not matched to a gene: 13. In germline, CDR1 is DFQATT, CDR2 SNEGSKA (reference sequence). This CDR3 has 15 residues. CDR3: CSALFIAGAVDEQFF. In nucleotides, the CDR3 is TGCAGTGCTTTGTTCATAGCGGGGGCCGTCGATGAGCAGTTCTTC.

In its sample, this clonotype was seen many times. The chain is built from TRBV7-6 and TRBJ2-3; TRBD2 matches at 13 bases. The germline V gene encodes CDR1 SGHVS and CDR2 FNYEAQ. With 4 bases clipped from V and 3 bases from J, the junction kept 7 bases outside the gene matches. CDR3 length: 17 amino acids. CDR3: CASSSGTSGAGTDTQYF. CDR3 sequence (DNA): TGTGCCAGCAGCTCCGGGACTAGCGGGGCCGGGACAGATACGCAGTATTTT.

This clonotype has a handful of counts. A much more abundant neighbour one base away suggests this may be a read error. The J gene is TRBJ1-2, the V gene TRBV29-1; D gene uncertain. Trimming shortened V by 6 bases and J by 4 bases, and 12 bases separated the two germline ends. The germline gives CDR1 SQVTM, CDR2 ANQGSEA. The CDR3 contains 12 residues. CDR3 coding DNA: TGCAGCGTCCGAGAAAGTAGCTATGGCTACACCTTC. Its protein is CSVRESSYGYTF.

There are a few counts of this clonotype. This chain uses TRBV20-1 with TRBJ1-5; 8 positions match TRBD1. Germline V gives CDR1 DFQATT, CDR2 SNEGSKA (reference sequence). The CDR3 covers 15 residues. The trim removed 3 bases at V and 0 bases at J, leaving 4 bases unmatched. The CDR3 reads CSASQGANSNQPQHF. CDR3 sequence (DNA): TGCAGTGCTAGCCAGGGGGCGAATAGCAATCAGCCCCAGCATTTT.

This clonotype came up a few times. The V gene is TRBV12-3 or TRBV12-4, the J gene TRBJ2-3, with 8 nucleotides matching TRBD2. After removal of 5 bases from V and 4 bases from J, the junction contained 5 bases not matched to a gene. The CDR3 consists of 14 residues. The CDR3 bases are TGTGCCAGCAGTAGCGGGGGCGCGGCAGATACGCAGTATTTT. Its protein product is CASSSGGAADTQYF.

This clonotype was detected ten times or more. The CDR3 DNA follows: TGCAGTGCGGAGAGCTCTGCCCCGGACCCATATGAGCAGTTCTTC. Translating it yields CSAESSAPDPYEQFF. This chain joins TRBV20-1 and TRBJ2-1; D gene unclear. Trimming took 6 bases from V and 8 from J, leaving 23 bases between them. This CDR3 is built from 15 residues. Germline CDR1 reads DFQATT; CDR2 reads SNEGSKA (reference sequence).

The table lists this clonotype with many counts. This chain uses TRBV10-3 with TRBJ2-5, with D perhaps matching TRBD2 (5 bases). Germline V gene lookup returns CDR1 ENHRY and CDR2 SYGVKD. This CDR3 has 15 amino acids. Trimming stripped 3 bases from V and 2 bases from J, with 13 bases between. CDR3 residues: CAISDSGKGQETQYF. In DNA form, the CDR3 reads TGTGCCATCAGTGACTCGGGAAAAGGGCAAGAGACCCAGTACTTC.

The chain has TRBV4-2 and TRBJ2-7; 12 nucleotides align to TRBD2. Trimming removed 0 bases from V and 4 bases from J; junction bases left unmatched: 4. CDR1 is LGHNA, CDR2 YNFKEQ, per germline. CDR3 length: 16 residues. DNA for the CDR3: TGTGCCAGCAGCCAAGATGCACTAGCGGGGGGTTACGAGCAGTACTTC. Amino acids: CASSQDALAGGYEQYF.

In its sample, this clonotype was seen many times. One end of the junction does not line up with germline, which may come from a read error. This rearrangement joins TRBV5-5 to TRBJ1-6; 7 bases line up with TRBD1. This CDR3 is 17 amino acids long. CDR1 and CDR2 from the germline V gene are SGHKS and YYEKEE (reference sequence). CDR3 protein: CASSWIPTGTVVSPLNF. In nucleotides, the CDR3 is TGTGCCAGCAGCTGGATACCTACCGGGACAGTGGTTTCACCCCTCAACTTT.

The rearrangement links TRBV5-1 to TRBJ2-7; D remains unclear. The CDR3 consists of 15 residues. CDR1 and CDR2 from the germline V gene are SGHRS and YFSETQ. Trimming shortened V by 4 bases and J by 6 bases, and 20 bases separated the two germline ends. The CDR3 is CASSTTLGSGSEQYF. CDR3 nucleotide sequence: TGCGCCAGCAGCACTACTTTAGGGTCGGGCTCCGAGCAGTACTTC.

This clonotype was detected many times. This sequence joins TRBV12-3 or TRBV12-4 and TRBJ1-1; weak D call: TRBD1 (6 bases). The CDR3 is made up of 16 amino acids. Trimming pared 1 base from V and 5 bases from J, leaving 17 bases between. The CDR3 loop reads CASSLGAGQSYTEAFF. CDR3 nucleotides: TGTGCCAGCAGTTTAGGGGCCGGACAGTCGTATACTGAAGCTTTCTTT.